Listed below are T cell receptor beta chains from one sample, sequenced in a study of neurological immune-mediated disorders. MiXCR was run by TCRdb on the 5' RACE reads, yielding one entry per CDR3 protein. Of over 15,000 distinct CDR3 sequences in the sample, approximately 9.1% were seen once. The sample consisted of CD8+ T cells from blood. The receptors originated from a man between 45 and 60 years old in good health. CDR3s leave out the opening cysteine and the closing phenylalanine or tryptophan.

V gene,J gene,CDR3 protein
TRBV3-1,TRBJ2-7,ASSHLTSGSLHEQY
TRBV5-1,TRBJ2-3,ASSLLAGGNTDTQY
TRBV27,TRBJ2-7,ASSLSEADSYEQY
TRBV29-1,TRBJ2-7,SVEDHRGLAGEQY
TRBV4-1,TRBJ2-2,ASSPRQGYNTGELF
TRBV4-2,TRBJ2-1,ASSQDHSYNEQF
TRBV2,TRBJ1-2,ASSQTDTYSNYGYT
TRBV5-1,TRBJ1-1,ASSLGGQMNTEAF
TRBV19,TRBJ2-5,ASIEVAEGQETQY
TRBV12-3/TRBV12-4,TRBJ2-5,ASSMGLAEYQETQY
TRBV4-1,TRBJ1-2,ASSQDRGVNYGYT
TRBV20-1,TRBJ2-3,SAPGTGNTDTQY
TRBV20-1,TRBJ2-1,SASSSGQDEQF
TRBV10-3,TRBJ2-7,AAAGESYEQY
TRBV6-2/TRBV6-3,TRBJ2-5,ASSSEYGGLQETQY
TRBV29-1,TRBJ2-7,SVQLAGGYEQY
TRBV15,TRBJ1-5,ATSRDGNSNQPQH
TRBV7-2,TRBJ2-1,ASSSSASVYSYNEQF
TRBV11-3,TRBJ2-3,ASSLDLRDTQY
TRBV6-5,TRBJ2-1,ASSDLRQGRNEQF
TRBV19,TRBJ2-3,ASGGRVTDTQY
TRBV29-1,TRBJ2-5,SGLHPPDRETQY
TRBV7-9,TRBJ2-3,ASSLGSTDTQY
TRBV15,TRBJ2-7,ATGQGLSYEQY
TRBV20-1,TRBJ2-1,SAKCSDFGHSSYNEQF
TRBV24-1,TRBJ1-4,ATSDRDSYGEKLF
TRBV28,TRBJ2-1,ASSSRGGHEQF
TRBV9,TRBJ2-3,ASSPRLAGSSTDTQY